The sample holds one count of the clone carrying this T cell receptor beta chain. For sorted subsets, about 200 ng DNA per replicate equaled around 30,000 T cell genomes. Sequencing used immunoSEQ multiplex PCR; TCRdb keeps in-frame clones, though not all of them. The sample lists approximately 940,000 clones, about 80% occurring once. The data derive from a study of shared clonotypes between healthy human individuals. With V trimmed by 3 bases and J by 4 bases, 8 bases remained unmatched. Germline V gene lookup returns CDR1 MNHEY and CDR2 SVGAGI. This CDR3 spans 15 amino acids. Sequenced material: memory CD4+ T cells sorted from blood. Indicated subset: CD45RA-negative fraction. The TCR was taken from a man younger than 35 in good health. This sequence joins TRBV6-5 and TRBJ1-1, with 7 bases aligning to TRBD1. The DNA of the CDR3 is TGTGCCAGCAGTTATAGGGAGGGGGCTACCACTGAAGCTTTCTTT. It encodes CASSYREGATTEAFF.